The clone carrying this T cell receptor beta chain was counted a few times. The data belong to a study of blood T cell repertoires in COVID-19. V shed 0 bases and J shed 6 bases, with 14 bases lying between them. Germline V gene data show CDR1 as MNHNY and CDR2 as SVGAGI (reference sequence). This CDR3 region has 16 residues. Per the original methods: Reference gene primer amplification gave nucleated cell count estimates. Assay used: immunoSEQ multiplex PCR; TCRdb lists only in-frame clones, some missing. V, J and clone size are those of that table, while D and trimming were read from the DNA. The sample consists of under 300,000 clones, 84% of them appearing once.

Material: peripheral blood. The sequence was collected from a human donor with COVID-19, enrolled during active disease. The donor label of this sample is uncertain. The V call is TRBV6-6, the J call TRBJ1-4; perhaps TRBD1 as D (5 bases). The CDR3 DNA sequence: TGTGCCAGCAGTTACTCGAGTAGGGGCTGGGATGAAAAACTGTTTTTT. Its translation is CASSYSSRGWDEKLFF.